This TCR beta chain was sequenced in a study of T cells in Graves' hyperthyroidism and ophthalmopathy. Researchers amplified the TCR beta CDR3 regions from RNA transcripts. During a first-round RT-PCR of the TCR CDR3, the HTBI primer set was used. Using its own MiXCR run on the multiplex PCR reads, TCRdb lists one record per CDR3 protein. The sample contains hundreds of thousands of distinct CDR3 sequences, 15% of which appear only once. Unmatched junction bases numbered 12, after V lost 6 bases and J lost 1 base. The CDR3 totals 17 residues. CDR1 and CDR2 from the germline V gene are MNHNS and SASEGT.

Specimen: blood. This TCR came from a woman aged 55 to 70 with Graves' ophthalmopathy. The V gene is TRBV6-1, the J gene TRBJ2-4, with 7 positions matching TRBD1. CDR3: CASRTLEGAEAKNIQYF. In DNA, the CDR3 is TGTGCCAGCAGGACCCTAGAGGGGGCGGAGGCCAAAAACATTCAGTACTTC.